Shown below are 25 T cell receptor beta chains from a single sample sequenced in a study of T-cell reconstitution after alpha-beta-depleted transplantation in children. Molecular barcoding with unique molecular identifiers was used for the TCRbeta library. TCRdb recomputed calls from the PCR reads with MiXCR, one row per CDR3 protein. The sample contains under 750,000 distinct CDR3 sequences, 20% to 25% of which appear only once. The specimen was PBMCs, mostly from graft donor cells, collected 360 days after TCRalphabeta/CD19-depleted stem cell transplant. These receptors were taken from a boy younger than two who had a stem cell transplant for acute myeloid leukemia, so the T cells may come from the graft donor.

This chain joins TRBV20-1 and TRBJ2-1, with D unresolved. The length of the CDR3 is 14 residues. V was pared by 6 bases and J by 4 bases, with 16 bases between. In germline, CDR1 is DFQATT, CDR2 SNEGSKA (reference sequence). The CDR3: CSAPRLENYNEQFF. As DNA, the CDR3 is TGCAGTGCCCCCCGACTCGAAAATTACAATGAGCAGTTCTTC.

This clonotype has just a few counts. The J gene is TRBJ1-2, the V gene TRBV12-3 or TRBV12-4; D gene uncertain. Trimming cost V 4 bases and J 2 bases, with 14 bases left between them. The CDR3 has 15 residues. The CDR3 coding sequence is TGTGCCAGCAGTTCGGTGGCAGGCCAGAACTATGGCTACACCTTC. Amino acid sequence: CASSSVAGQNYGYTF.

This clonotype occurred many times. The J gene is TRBJ2-3, the V gene TRBV5-1; TRBD2 agrees at 10 bases. The germline V gene encodes CDR1 SGHRS and CDR2 YFSETQ. This CDR3 is 15 amino acids long. J lost 8 bases, V lost 1 base, and 7 bases had no gene match. CDR3 sequence (DNA): TGCGCCAGCAGCTTGACTAGCGGGGAATCGGGTACGCAGTATTTT. Protein sequence: CASSLTSGESGTQYF.

The table lists this clonotype with many counts. The CDR3 spells CASSLALAPQPQHF. The CDR3 region has the DNA TGTGCCAGCAGTTTAGCGCTAGCCCCTCAGCCCCAGCATTTT. The chain recombines TRBV12-3 or TRBV12-4 with TRBJ1-5; D remains unclear. Trimming removed 0 bases at V and 6 bases at J, with 9 bases between. The CDR3 runs to 14 residues.

The chain combines TRBV7-2 with TRBJ2-1, with D perhaps assigned TRBD1 or TRBD2 (5 bases each). CDR1 and CDR2 from the germline V gene are SGHTA and FQGNSA. The CDR3 totals 16 residues. V dropped 0 bases and J dropped 2 bases, with 11 bases sitting between them. DNA for the CDR3: TGTGCCAGCAGCTTAGCTCCGGGACGCACCTACAATGAGCAGTTCTTC. The encoded protein is CASSLAPGRTYNEQFF.

The chain links TRBV7-9 to TRBJ2-3; D possibly corresponds to TRBD2 (5 bases). The germline V and J ends were trimmed by 5 bases and 9 bases, with 15 bases remaining between them. This CDR3 comprises 13 residues. Germline CDR1 and CDR2: SEHNR and FQNEAQ (reference sequence). The CDR3 DNA follows: TGTGCCAGCAGCCCCCAGACATCGGGGACGCAGTATTTT. Translated: CASSPQTSGTQYF. Based on the CDR3 plus reference TRBV7-9 and TRBJ2-3, the full variable domain is DTGVSQNPRHKITKRGQNVTFRCDPISEHNRLYWYRQTLGQGPEFLTYFQNEAQLEKSRLLSDRFSAERPKGSFSTLEIQRTEQGDSAMYLCASSPQTSGTQYFGPGTRLTVL.

The V and J genes are TRBV3-1 and TRBJ2-7; TRBD2 matches at 9 bases. The trim removed 7 bases at V and 6 bases at J, leaving 7 bases unmatched. Germline V gene data show CDR1 as LGHDT and CDR2 as YNNKEL (reference sequence). The CDR3 loop spans 13 amino acids. In DNA form, the CDR3 reads TGTGCCAGCAAACCCCTAGCGGGAACCGAGCAGTACTTC. Translation gives CASKPLAGTEQYF.

V is TRBV12-3 or TRBV12-4 and J is TRBJ1-4; D is undetermined. With 2 bases removed from V and 6 bases from J, the gap between germline ends came to 16 bases. The CDR3 contains 16 residues. The CDR3 protein is CASSLNDRSLDEKLFF. DNA of the CDR3: TGTGCCAGCAGTTTAAACGACCGATCTCTGGATGAAAAACTGTTTTTT.

The J gene is TRBJ2-2, the V gene TRBV20-1; the match to TRBD2 covers 8 bases. CDR3 length: 14 residues. Trimming cost V 3 bases and J 4 bases; bases outside gene matches: 4. Germline CDR1 DFQATT, CDR2 SNEGSKA (reference sequence). The CDR3 DNA reads TGCAGTGCTAGTGCCGGGGGGGCCACCGGGGAGCTGTTTTTT. This encodes CSASAGGATGELFF.

This clonotype was detected ten times or more. This sequence joins TRBV27 and TRBJ2-1, with 9 bases identical to TRBD1. This CDR3 spans 15 amino acids. Trimming removed 5 bases from V and 3 bases from J; junction bases left unmatched: 5. The V gene's germline CDR1 is MNHEY and CDR2 SMNVEV (reference sequence). This chain's CDR3 is CASSRGDRDYNEQFF. CDR3 coding DNA: TGTGCCAGCAGTAGGGGGGACAGGGACTACAATGAGCAGTTCTTC.

This chain connects TRBV20-1 to TRBJ1-2; D remains ambiguous. Germline V gene lookup returns CDR1 DFQATT and CDR2 SNEGSKA (reference sequence). V was clipped by 3 bases and J by 2 bases, with 10 bases between them. This CDR3 contains 13 residues. In DNA form, the CDR3 reads TGCAGTGCTAGCCCCGCACAAAACTATGGCTACACCTTC. This encodes CSASPAQNYGYTF.

The chain is built from TRBV29-1 and TRBJ2-3; 9 bases are a match to TRBD2. The CDR3 totals 16 residues. J was trimmed by 1 base and V by 0 bases; bases with no gene match: 5. Germline V CDR1 and CDR2: SQVTM, ANQGSEA. Written as DNA, the CDR3 is TGCAGCGTTGAAGAGGGGTTAGCGGGGGGCACAGATACGCAGTATTTT. Translation: CSVEEGLAGGTDTQYF.

V usage is TRBV10-3 and J usage is TRBJ1-1; D may be TRBD1 (5 bases). Germline CDR1 ENHRY, CDR2 SYGVKD. The CDR3 loop spans 15 amino acids. V lost 7 bases and J lost 0, with 15 bases in between. The CDR3 spells CAIKTGGSMNTEAFF. The CDR3 DNA is TGTGCCATCAAGACGGGGGGAAGTATGAACACTGAAGCTTTCTTT.

This clonotype has a handful of counts. The rearrangement joins TRBV10-3 to TRBJ2-7; 9 bases match TRBD2. Trimming removed 7 bases from V and 6 bases from J; junction bases left unmatched: 7. This CDR3 is 13 amino acids long. The germline gives CDR1 ENHRY, CDR2 SYGVKD. CDR3 bases: TGTGCCATCATGGCGGGGGGGGGTGCCGAGCAGTACTTC. This translates into CAIMAGGGAEQYF.

This clonotype was seen many times. The chain uses TRBV6-6 and TRBJ1-1, with a tentative D call TRBD1 (6 bases). The germline V and J ends were trimmed by 7 bases and 4 bases, with 13 bases remaining between them. This CDR3 has 13 amino acids. The germline V gene has CDR1 MNHNY and CDR2 SVGAGI (reference sequence). CDR3 in amino acids: CASTPHRVTEAFF. The CDR3 bases are TGTGCCAGCACCCCACACAGGGTCACTGAAGCTTTCTTT.

CDR3 residues: CASSFSPTYEQYF. CDR3 nucleotide sequence: TGTGCCAGCAGCTTCTCTCCCACCTACGAGCAGTACTTC. The chain recombines TRBV11-2 with TRBJ2-7; D is undetermined. V dropped 3 bases and J dropped 2 bases, with 8 bases sitting between them. CDR3 length: 13 residues. Germline-derived CDR1 and CDR2 are SGHAT and FQNNGV.

This clonotype was counted ten times or more. The chain carries TRBV19 and TRBJ2-7; D remains unclear. This CDR3 has 12 amino acids. V shed 5 bases and J shed 6 bases, with 11 bases lying between them. CDR1 is LNHDA and CDR2 is SQIVND in the germline V gene (reference sequence). The DNA of the CDR3 is TGTGCCAGTAGTTTTCTCACGGGCGAGCAGTACTTC. This encodes CASSFLTGEQYF.

The V and J genes are TRBV11-2 and TRBJ2-3; tentative D call: TRBD2 (6 bases). V lost 0 bases to trimming and J lost 2 bases, with 21 bases between them. CDR3 length equals 19 residues. The germline CDR1 and CDR2 sequences are SGHAT and FQNNGV. This CDR3 is CASSLDPPADGGLTDTQYF. DNA for the CDR3: TGTGCCAGCAGCTTAGACCCCCCAGCCGACGGGGGACTCACAGATACGCAGTATTTT.

The V and J genes are TRBV7-8 and TRBJ1-4; no firm D call. V was cut by 5 bases and J by 0 bases, with 13 bases left in between. The germline CDR1 and CDR2 sequences are SGHVS and FQNEAQ. This CDR3 is 16 amino acids long. CDR3 sequence: CASSGPADATNEKLFF. The CDR3 DNA follows: TGTGCCAGCAGCGGCCCGGCGGATGCAACTAATGAAAAACTGTTTTTT.

For this clonotype: One end of the junction is discordant with germline, which a read error may explain. V and J are TRBV7-3 and TRBJ2-1, with D possibly being TRBD1 (7 bases). The V gene's germline CDR1 is SGHTA and CDR2 FQGTGA. The CDR3 contains 15 residues. CDR3 region: CANSLKGGGHNEQFF. The CDR3 coding sequence is TGTGCCAACAGCTTAAAAGGAGGGGGCCACAATGAGCAGTTCTTC.

This clonotype has ten or more counts. The chain combines TRBV28 with TRBJ2-1, with 9 nucleotides matching TRBD1. After removal of 8 bases from V and 7 bases from J, the junction contained 9 bases not matched to a gene. The CDR3 is 14 amino acids. Germline V gives CDR1 MDHEN, CDR2 SYDVKM. CDR3 DNA sequence: TGTGCCAGCGGGACAGGGCCGGCGGTAAATGAGCAGTTCTTC. Protein sequence: CASGTGPAVNEQFF.

The chain employs TRBV20-1 and TRBJ2-7; weak D call: TRBD1 (6 bases). There are 15 residues in the CDR3. V dropped 6 bases and J dropped 1 base, with 19 bases sitting between them. In germline, CDR1 is DFQATT, CDR2 SNEGSKA (reference sequence). CDR3 sequence: CSATGTTRSSYEQYV. The CDR3 nucleotides read TGCAGTGCAACAGGGACCACAAGAAGTTCCTACGAGCAGTACGTC.

V and J are TRBV4-3 and TRBJ2-7, with TRBD2 as a possible D gene (6 bases). V lost 1 base and J 2 bases, leaving 6 bases between the germline ends. The CDR3 is 13 residues long. From germline, CDR1 is LGHNA and CDR2 YSLEER. The CDR3, as DNA: TGCGCCAGCAGCCAAGGGACTACCTACGAGCAGTACTTC. Amino acid sequence: CASSQGTTYEQYF.

A few counts support this clonotype. The chain uses TRBV7-2 and TRBJ2-7, with a possible D match to TRBD1 (6 bases). CDR3 length: 14 residues. CDR1 is SGHTA and CDR2 is FQGNSA in the germline V gene. The germline V and J ends were trimmed by 2 bases and 1 base, with 9 bases remaining between them. The CDR3 loop is CASSLIGTSYEQYF. The CDR3 DNA follows: TGTGCCAGCAGCTTAATCGGGACATCCTACGAGCAGTACTTC.

The J gene is TRBJ2-3, the V gene TRBV29-1; 7 nucleotides align to TRBD1. The J segment lost 5 bases and the V segment lost 7 bases, leaving 15 bases of the junction unmatched. CDR1 is SQVTM and CDR2 is ANQGSEA in the germline V gene. This CDR3 contains 15 residues. Here the CDR3 DNA reads TGCAGCGCTGGGGGTGACAGGGAAGGCGGAGATACGCAGTATTTT. Translating it yields CSAGGDREGGDTQYF.